Listed below are T cell receptor beta chains from one sample, sequenced in a study of blood T cells in healthy people across ages. TCRdb analysed the 5' RACE reads with MiXCR anew, one entry per CDR3 protein. Altogether approximately 850,000 distinct CDR3 sequences are present, about 42% being singletons, with the ten largest covering about 19%. The specimen was blood. These receptor sequences come from a man in his 60s in good health. The CDR3 runs from the conserved cysteine through the conserved F or W. The D gene is left open where the match is weak. Not every row has a clone size; where given, it reads once, few, many or a size class.

v_call	j_call	d_call	cdr3_length	clone_size	cdr3_aa	cdr3_nt
TRBV7-8	TRBJ2-1	TRBD1	14	few	CASSGTGGSDEQFF	TGTGCCAGCAGCGGCACAGGGGGGTCCGATGAGCAGTTCTTC
TRBV15	TRBJ2-3	.	15	.	CATSREDGGADTQYF	TGTGCCACCAGCAGAGAGGACGGGGGTGCAGATACGCAGTATTTT
TRBV5-1	TRBJ2-5	TRBD2	16	few	CASSLIPGLDGETQYF	TGCGCCAGCAGCTTGATCCCGGGACTAGACGGGGAGACCCAGTACTTC
TRBV29-1	TRBJ1-2	.	16	.	CSVRVGGASYNYGYTF	TGCAGCGTCCGAGTGGGGGGGGCCTCCTATAACTATGGCTACACCTTC
TRBV14	TRBJ2-7	TRBD2	13	few	CASSPGLGREQYF	TGTGCCAGCAGCCCGGGACTAGGGCGCGAGCAGTACTTC
TRBV9	TRBJ2-7	.	14	many	CASSVGPGAGEQYF	TGTGCCAGCAGCGTAGGTCCAGGGGCTGGCGAGCAGTACTTC
TRBV4-3	TRBJ2-3	TRBD1	16	few	CASSQDWDRHTDTQYF	TGCGCCAGCAGCCAAGATTGGGACAGGCACACAGATACGCAGTATTTT
TRBV7-2	TRBJ2-3	.	14	.	CASSQDRSADTQYF	TGTGCCAGCAGTCAAGACAGAAGCGCAGATACGCAGTATTTT
TRBV11-2	TRBJ2-5	.	13	few	CASSLNNLETQYF	TGTGCCAGCAGCTTAAACAATTTGGAGACCCAGTACTTC
TRBV5-1	TRBJ1-1	TRBD1	17	.	CASSLTRDRHTSTEAFF	TGCGCCAGCAGCTTGACCCGGGACAGACACACGAGCACTGAAGCTTTCTTT
TRBV20-1	TRBJ1-1	.	13	.	CSAYTTGGTEAFF	TGCAGTGCTTACACTACAGGAGGAACTGAAGCTTTCTTT
TRBV20-1	TRBJ2-1	.	14	.	CSAQGGSLHNEQFF	TGCAGTGCTCAAGGGGGGTCCCTCCACAATGAGCAGTTCTTC
TRBV11-3	TRBJ2-3	.	14	.	CASSGGAGTDTQYF	TGTGCCAGCAGCGGGGGGGCTGGCACAGATACGCAGTATTTT
TRBV13	TRBJ1-1	.	14	.	CASSSTRRGTEAFF	TGTGCCAGCAGCTCCACCCGAAGGGGCACTGAAGCTTTCTTT
TRBV15	TRBJ2-5	TRBD2	16	.	CATSRGLAGGQETQYF	TGTGCCACCAGCAGGGGACTAGCGGGGGGACAAGAGACCCAGTACTTC
TRBV27	TRBJ2-5	.	18	.	CASKPRGRTGPVWETQYF	TGTGCCAGCAAGCCCCGTGGACGTACGGGGCCGGTGTGGGAGACCCAGTACTTC